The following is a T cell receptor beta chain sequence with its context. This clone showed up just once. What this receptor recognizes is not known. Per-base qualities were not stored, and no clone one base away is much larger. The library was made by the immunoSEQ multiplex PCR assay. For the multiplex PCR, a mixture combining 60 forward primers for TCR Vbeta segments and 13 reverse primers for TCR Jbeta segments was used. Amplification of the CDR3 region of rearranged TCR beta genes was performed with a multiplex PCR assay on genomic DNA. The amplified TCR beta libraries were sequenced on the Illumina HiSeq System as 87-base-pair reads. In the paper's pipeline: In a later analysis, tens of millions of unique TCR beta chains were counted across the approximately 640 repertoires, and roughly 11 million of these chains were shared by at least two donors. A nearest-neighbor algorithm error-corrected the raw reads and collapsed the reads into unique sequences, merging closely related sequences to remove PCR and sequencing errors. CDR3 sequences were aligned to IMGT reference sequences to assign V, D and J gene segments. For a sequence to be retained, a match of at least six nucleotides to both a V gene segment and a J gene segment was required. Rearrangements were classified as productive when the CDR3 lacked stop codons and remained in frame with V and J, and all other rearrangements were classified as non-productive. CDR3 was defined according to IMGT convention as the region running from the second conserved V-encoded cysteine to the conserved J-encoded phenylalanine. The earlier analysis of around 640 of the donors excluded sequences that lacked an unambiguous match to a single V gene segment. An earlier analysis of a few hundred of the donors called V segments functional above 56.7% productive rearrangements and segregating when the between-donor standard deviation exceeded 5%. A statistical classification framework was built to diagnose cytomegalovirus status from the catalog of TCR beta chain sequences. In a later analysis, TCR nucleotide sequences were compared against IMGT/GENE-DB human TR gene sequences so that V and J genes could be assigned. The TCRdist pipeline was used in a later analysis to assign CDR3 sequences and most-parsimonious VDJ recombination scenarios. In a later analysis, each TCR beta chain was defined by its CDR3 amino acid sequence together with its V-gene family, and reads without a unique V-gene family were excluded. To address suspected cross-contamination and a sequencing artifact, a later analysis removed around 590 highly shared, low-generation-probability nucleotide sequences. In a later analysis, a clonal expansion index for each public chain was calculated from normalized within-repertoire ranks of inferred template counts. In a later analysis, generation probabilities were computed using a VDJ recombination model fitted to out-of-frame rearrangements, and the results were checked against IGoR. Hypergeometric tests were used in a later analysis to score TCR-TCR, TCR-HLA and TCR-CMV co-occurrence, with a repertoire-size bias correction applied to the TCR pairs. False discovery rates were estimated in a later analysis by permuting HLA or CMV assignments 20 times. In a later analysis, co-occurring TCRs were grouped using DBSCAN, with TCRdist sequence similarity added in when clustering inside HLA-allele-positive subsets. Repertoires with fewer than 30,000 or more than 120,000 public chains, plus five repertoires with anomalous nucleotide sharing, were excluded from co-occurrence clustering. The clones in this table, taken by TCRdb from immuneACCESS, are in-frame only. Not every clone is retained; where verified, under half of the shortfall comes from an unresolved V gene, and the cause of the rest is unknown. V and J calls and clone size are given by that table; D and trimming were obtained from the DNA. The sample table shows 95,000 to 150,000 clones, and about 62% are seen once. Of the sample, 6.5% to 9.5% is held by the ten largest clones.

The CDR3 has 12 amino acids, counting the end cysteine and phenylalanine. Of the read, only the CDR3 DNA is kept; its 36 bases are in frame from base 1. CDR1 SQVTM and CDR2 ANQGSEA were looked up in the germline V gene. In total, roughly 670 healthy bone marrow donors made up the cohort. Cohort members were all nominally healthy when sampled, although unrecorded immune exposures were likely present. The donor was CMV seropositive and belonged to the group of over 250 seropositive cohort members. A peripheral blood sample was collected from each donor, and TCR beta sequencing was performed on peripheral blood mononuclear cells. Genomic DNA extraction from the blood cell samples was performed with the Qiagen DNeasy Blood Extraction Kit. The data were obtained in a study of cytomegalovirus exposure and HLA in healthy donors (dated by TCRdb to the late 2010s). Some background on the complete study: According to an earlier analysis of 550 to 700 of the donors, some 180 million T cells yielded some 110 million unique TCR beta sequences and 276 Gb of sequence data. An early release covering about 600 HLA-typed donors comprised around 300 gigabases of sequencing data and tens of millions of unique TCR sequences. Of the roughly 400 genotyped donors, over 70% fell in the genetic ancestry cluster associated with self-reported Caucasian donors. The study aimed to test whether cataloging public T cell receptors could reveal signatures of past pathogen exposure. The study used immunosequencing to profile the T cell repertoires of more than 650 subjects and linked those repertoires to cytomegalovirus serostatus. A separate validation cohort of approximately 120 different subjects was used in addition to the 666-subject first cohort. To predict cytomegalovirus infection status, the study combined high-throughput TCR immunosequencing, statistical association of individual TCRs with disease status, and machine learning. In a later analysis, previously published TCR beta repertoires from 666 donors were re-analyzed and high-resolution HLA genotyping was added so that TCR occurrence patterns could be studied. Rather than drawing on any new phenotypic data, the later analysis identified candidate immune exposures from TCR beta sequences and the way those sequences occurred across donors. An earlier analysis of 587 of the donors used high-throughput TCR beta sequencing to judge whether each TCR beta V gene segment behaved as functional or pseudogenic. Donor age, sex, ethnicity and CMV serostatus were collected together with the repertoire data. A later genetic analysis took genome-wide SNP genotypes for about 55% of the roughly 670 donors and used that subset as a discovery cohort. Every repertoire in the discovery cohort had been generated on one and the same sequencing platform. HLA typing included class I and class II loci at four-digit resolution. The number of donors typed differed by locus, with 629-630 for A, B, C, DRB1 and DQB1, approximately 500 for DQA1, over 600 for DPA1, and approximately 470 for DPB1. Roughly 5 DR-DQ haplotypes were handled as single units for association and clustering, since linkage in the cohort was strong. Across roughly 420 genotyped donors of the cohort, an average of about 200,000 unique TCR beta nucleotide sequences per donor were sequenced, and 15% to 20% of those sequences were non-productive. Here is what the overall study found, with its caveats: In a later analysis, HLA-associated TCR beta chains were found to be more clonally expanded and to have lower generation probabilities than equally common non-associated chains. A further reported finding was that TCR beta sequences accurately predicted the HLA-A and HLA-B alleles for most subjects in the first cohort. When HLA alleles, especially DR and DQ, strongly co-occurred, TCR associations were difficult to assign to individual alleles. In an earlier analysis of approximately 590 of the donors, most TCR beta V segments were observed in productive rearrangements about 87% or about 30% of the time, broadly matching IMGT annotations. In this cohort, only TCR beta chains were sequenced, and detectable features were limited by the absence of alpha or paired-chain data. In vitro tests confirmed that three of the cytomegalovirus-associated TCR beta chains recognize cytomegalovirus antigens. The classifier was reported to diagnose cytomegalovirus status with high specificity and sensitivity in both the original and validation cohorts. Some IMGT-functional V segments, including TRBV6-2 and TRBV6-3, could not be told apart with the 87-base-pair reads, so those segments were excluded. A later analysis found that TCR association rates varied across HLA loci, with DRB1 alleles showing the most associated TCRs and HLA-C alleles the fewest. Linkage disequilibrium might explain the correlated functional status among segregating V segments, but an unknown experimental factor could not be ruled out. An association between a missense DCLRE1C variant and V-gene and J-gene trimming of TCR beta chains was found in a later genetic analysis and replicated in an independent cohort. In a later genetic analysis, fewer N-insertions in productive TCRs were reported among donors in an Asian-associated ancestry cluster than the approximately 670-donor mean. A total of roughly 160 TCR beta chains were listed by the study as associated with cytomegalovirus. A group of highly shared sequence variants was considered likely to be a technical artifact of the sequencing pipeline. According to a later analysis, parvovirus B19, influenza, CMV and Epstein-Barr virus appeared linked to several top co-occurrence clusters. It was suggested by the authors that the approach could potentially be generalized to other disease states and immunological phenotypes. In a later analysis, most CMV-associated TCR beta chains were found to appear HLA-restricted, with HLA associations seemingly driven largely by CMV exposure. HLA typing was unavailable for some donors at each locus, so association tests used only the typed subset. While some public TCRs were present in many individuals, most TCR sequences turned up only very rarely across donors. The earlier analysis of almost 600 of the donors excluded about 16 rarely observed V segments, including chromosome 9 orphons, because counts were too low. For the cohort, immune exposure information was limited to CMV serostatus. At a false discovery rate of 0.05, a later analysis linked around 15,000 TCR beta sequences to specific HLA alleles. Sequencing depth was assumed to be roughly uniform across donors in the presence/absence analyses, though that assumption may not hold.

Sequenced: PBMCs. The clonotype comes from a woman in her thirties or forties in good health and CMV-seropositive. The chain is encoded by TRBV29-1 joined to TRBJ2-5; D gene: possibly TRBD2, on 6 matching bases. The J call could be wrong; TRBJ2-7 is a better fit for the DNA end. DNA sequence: TGCAGCGTTGAATATGGGGGGAACGAGCAGTACTTC. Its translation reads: CSVEYGGNEQYF.